These 15 T cell receptor beta chains were all obtained from the same sample, sequenced in a study of CD8+ T cells in alopecia areata. Extracted RNA was reverse transcribed into cDNA, the sequencing template. Sequencing used immunoSEQ multiplex PCR; TCRdb keeps in-frame clones, though not all of them. This table has about 210,000 clones, less than 75% appearing once. Stated treatment: oral pan-JAK inhibitor, 5-10 mg twice daily. Sequencing was performed on CD4+ T cells sorted from blood, taken at week 4, from a patient treated with tofacitinib. The receptor set was obtained from a human donor with alopecia areata.

The chain is built from TRBV7-6 and TRBJ1-6, with D perhaps matching TRBD1 (5 bases). The ends were cut back, 2 bases at V and 0 bases at J, with 14 bases in the middle. The V gene's germline CDR1 is SGHVS and CDR2 FNYEAQ. The length of the CDR3 is 18 residues. The CDR3 region has the DNA TGTGCCAGCAGCTTATCGGACACCACTAGCTCCTATAATTCACCCCTCCACTTT. The encoded protein is CASSLSDTTSSYNSPLHF. Combining the CDR3 with reference TRBV7-6 and TRBJ1-6 gives the whole variable domain GAGVSQSPRYKVTKRGQDVALRCDPISGHVSLYWYRQALGQGPEFLTYFNYEAQQDKSGLPNDRFSAERPEGSISTLTIQRTEQRDSAMYRCASSLSDTTSSYNSPLHFGNGTRLTVT.

This chain connects TRBV6-1 to TRBJ1-5, with D possibly matching TRBD1 (6 bases). The CDR3 is 14 residues long. Germline assignment: CDR1 MNHNS and CDR2 SASEGT. V was shortened by 6 bases and J by 4 bases, with 13 bases between the two germline ends. The CDR3 here is CASSATGRNQPQHF. The CDR3 DNA follows: TGTGCCAGCAGCGCGACAGGCAGAAATCAGCCCCAGCATTTT.

The J gene is TRBJ2-5, the V gene TRBV10-3, with D perhaps matching TRBD1 or TRBD2 (5 bases each). Germline loops: CDR1 ENHRY, CDR2 SYGVKD. V was shortened by 6 bases and J by 5 bases, with 10 bases between the two germline ends. There are 12 residues in the CDR3. The CDR3 DNA reads TGTGCCATCAGCCCCGAGGGGGAGACCCAGTACTTC. This translates into CAISPEGETQYF.

V is TRBV2 and J is TRBJ1-2; maybe TRBD1 (6 bases). The CDR3 spans 14 residues. Trimming shortened V by 5 bases and J by 5 bases, and 15 bases separated the two germline ends. Germline CDR1 SNHLY, CDR2 FYNNEI. CDR3 in DNA: TGTGCCAGCAGTCCAGAGCAGGGGCCTTATGGCTACACCTTC. Translation gives CASSPEQGPYGYTF.

There are many counts of this clone. The chain uses TRBV18 and TRBJ2-7; maybe TRBD2 (5 bases). CDR1 and CDR2 from the germline V gene are KGHSH and LQKENI. Trimming shortened V by 2 bases and J by 5 bases, and 13 bases separated the two germline ends. There are 14 residues in the CDR3. DNA for the CDR3: TGTGCCAGCTCACCAGGGGAAAGACTACACGAGCAGTACTTC. Its protein is CASSPGERLHEQYF.

The chain has TRBV6-6 and TRBJ1-1; D unresolved. Trimming left V 3 bases short and J 1 base short, with 6 bases between. The CDR3 is 13 residues long. Germline loops: CDR1 MNHNY, CDR2 SVGAGI (reference sequence). The CDR3 loop reads CASSYGQNTEAFF. The CDR3 DNA sequence: TGTGCCAGCAGTTATGGGCAGAACACTGAAGCTTTCTTT.

The chain is built from TRBV7-9 and TRBJ1-1; TRBD1 aligns across 7 bases. This CDR3 spans 13 amino acids. The J segment lost 5 bases and the V segment lost 3 bases, leaving 3 bases of the junction unmatched. Germline V gene data show CDR1 as SEHNR and CDR2 as FQNEAQ (reference sequence). The chain's CDR3 is CASSFRDSTEAFF. The CDR3 region has the DNA TGTGCCAGCAGCTTTCGGGACAGTACTGAAGCTTTCTTT.

The V and J genes are TRBV6-1 and TRBJ2-3; 11 positions match TRBD2. The germline gives CDR1 MNHNS, CDR2 SASEGT. V lost 6 bases to trimming and J lost 7 bases; unmatched junction nucleotides: 9. The CDR3 consists of 15 residues. The CDR3 region has the DNA TGTGCCAGCAGCTTCAGTAGCGGGGGGGTGAATACGCAGTATTTT. Translating it yields CASSFSSGGVNTQYF.

This clone was found many times. The CDR3 coding sequence is TGTGCCAGCAGCTTAGTGGCCAAAAACATTCAGTACTTC. It is translated as CASSLVAKNIQYF. The chain employs TRBV13 and TRBJ2-4, with D unresolved. The CDR3 loop spans 13 amino acids. Germline-derived CDR1 and CDR2 are PRHDT and FYEKMQ (reference sequence). Deletions cut 1 base from V and 1 base from J, with 2 bases between.

The chain recombines TRBV29-1 with TRBJ2-1, with D uncertain. The CDR3 is made up of 13 amino acids. Trimming removed 0 bases from V and 7 bases from J, with 10 bases in between. Germline CDR1 SQVTM, CDR2 ANQGSEA. CDR3 DNA: TGCAGCGTTGAAGAGGCAAGCCTAAATGAGCAGTTCTTC. Its protein product is CSVEEASLNEQFF.

V usage is TRBV2 and J usage is TRBJ1-1; 9 positions agree with TRBD1. The germline V gene has CDR1 SNHLY and CDR2 FYNNEI. The CDR3 is 12 amino acids. V gave up 7 bases and J gave up 9 bases; unmatched junction bases: 6. The CDR3 sequence is CASIWDREKAFF. CDR3 DNA sequence: TGTGCCAGCATTTGGGACAGGGAGAAAGCTTTCTTT.

This chain uses TRBV6-5 with TRBJ2-7; TRBD2 matches at 9 bases. Germline V gene lookup returns CDR1 MNHEY and CDR2 SVGAGI. The CDR3 contains 14 residues. The V segment lost 5 bases and the J segment 2 bases; nucleotides outside the gene matches: 4. CDR3 region: CASSPSGTAYEQYF. CDR3 nucleotides: TGTGCCAGCAGTCCTAGCGGGACAGCCTACGAGCAGTACTTC.

This clone was seen repeatedly, ten times or more. V and J are TRBV6-1 and TRBJ1-5, with D hard to call. V was trimmed by 9 bases and J by 6 bases, leaving 9 bases between them. CDR3 length: 11 amino acids. Germline-derived CDR1 and CDR2 are MNHNS and SASEGT. The CDR3 region has the DNA TGTGCCAGTGGCACGGGTCAGCCCCAGCATTTT. Its translation is CASGTGQPQHF.

There are a few counts of this clone. This specimen includes other DNA sequences encoding the same CDR3. V is TRBV4-3 and J is TRBJ2-6, with D perhaps TRBD1 (5 bases). The CDR3 runs to 16 residues. The V and J ends lost 0 bases and 2 bases respectively, with 8 bases between them. Per the germline V gene, CDR1 is LGHNA and CDR2 is YSLEER. CDR3 bases: TGCGCCAGCAGCCAAGATCTAGGGGCTGGGGCCAACGTCCTGACTTTC. Amino acid sequence: CASSQDLGAGANVLTF.

The chain joins TRBV29-1 to TRBJ2-7; perhaps TRBD1 as D (6 bases). This CDR3 has 14 amino acids. CDR1 is SQVTM, CDR2 ANQGSEA, per germline. Trimming removed 7 bases from V and 0 bases from J, with 16 bases in between. The CDR3 spells CSGTTVTGSYEQYF. The DNA of the CDR3 is TGCAGCGGGACCACGGTGACAGGCTCCTACGAGCAGTACTTC.